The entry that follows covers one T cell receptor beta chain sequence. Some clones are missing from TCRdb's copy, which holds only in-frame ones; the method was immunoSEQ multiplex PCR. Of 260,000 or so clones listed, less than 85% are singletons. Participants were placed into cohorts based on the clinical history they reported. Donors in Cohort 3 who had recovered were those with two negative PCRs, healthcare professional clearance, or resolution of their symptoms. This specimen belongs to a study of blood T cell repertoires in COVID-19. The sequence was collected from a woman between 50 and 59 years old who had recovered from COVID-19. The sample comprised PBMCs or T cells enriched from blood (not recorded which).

The CDR3 DNA is TGTGCCAGCTCAGGACAGGGAATCTCTGAAGCTTTCTTT. Translated, it gives CASSGQGISEAFF. V and J are TRBV2 and TRBJ1-1; 8 bases agree with TRBD1. This CDR3 has 13 residues. Germline assignment: CDR1 SNHLY and CDR2 FYNNEI. Losses at the gene ends were 8 bases for V and 6 bases for J; bases not matched to a gene: 8. Full variable domain (missing parts from reference TRBV2 and TRBJ1-1): EPEVTQTPSHQVTQMGQEVILRCVPISNHLYFYWYRQILGQKVEFLVSFYNNEISEKSEIFDDQFSVERPDGSNFTLKIRSTKLEDSAMYFCASSGQGISEAFFGQGTRLTVV.